This T cell receptor (beta chain) was recorded in a study of shared clonotypes between healthy human individuals. This clone was seen more than once but under ten times. The protocol was immunoSEQ multiplex PCR, while the TCRdb copy is restricted to in-frame clones and leaves out a portion. Among hundreds of thousands of clones listed, around 73% were seen once. This receptor was obtained from a woman in her twenties or thirties in good health. What was sequenced was memory CD4+ T cells sorted from blood. Documented subset: CD45RA-negative fraction.

CDR3 nucleotide sequence: TGTGCCAGCAGTAGACAGGGTAGCTATGGCTACACCTTC. Amino acids: CASSRQGSYGYTF. The chain is built from TRBV6-4 and TRBJ1-2, with 7 nucleotides matching TRBD1. The CDR3 spans 13 residues. V was clipped by 5 bases and J by 4 bases; unmatched bases: 4. In germline, CDR1 is MRHNA, CDR2 SNTAGT.